A single sample gave rise to the 23 T cell receptor beta chains below, sequenced in a study of vaccination and CD4 T cells after COVID-19. These TCRs are of unknown antigen specificity. The Oncomine TCR Beta short-read assay was applied to DNA of cultured CD4+ T cells. In TCRdb, the PCR reads were re-called with MiXCR into one record per CDR3 protein. The repertoire holds 20,000 to 25,000 distinct CDR3 sequences, with over 40% as singletons. The time point was: late sampling 161 to 241 days after vaccination in a few convalescent patients. Treatment of the sample: roughly ten-day PBMC culture with coronavirus spike peptide pools or control peptides (ViraFEST assay). The input for sequencing was CD4+ T cells from blood, cultured in vitro, taken about 7 months after SARS-CoV-2 vaccination. Receptor source: a human donor who had recovered from COVID-19.

The chain has TRBV6-1 and TRBJ1-5; no reliable D call. There are 15 residues in the CDR3. CDR1 and CDR2 from the germline V gene are MNHNS and SASEGT. Trimming cost V 6 bases and J 0 bases, with 12 bases left between them. The CDR3, as DNA: TGTGCCAGCAGCCTAACGGGCCTTAGCAATCAGCCCCAGCATTTT. Protein product: CASSLTGLSNQPQHF.

In this sample, this clonotype turned up a few times. V is TRBV7-3 and J is TRBJ1-6; D is ambiguous. Deletions cut 3 bases from V and 0 bases from J, with 3 bases between. The V gene's germline CDR1 is SGHTA and CDR2 FQGTGA. This CDR3 region has 14 residues. The chain's CDR3 is CASSLSSYNSPLHF. The CDR3 DNA sequence: TGTGCCAGCAGCTTGAGCTCCTATAATTCACCCCTCCACTTT.

The J gene is TRBJ2-7, the V gene TRBV20-1; D is uncertain. The CDR3 runs 11 residues. Germline V gene data show CDR1 as DFQATT and CDR2 as SNEGSKA (reference sequence). V shed 6 bases and J shed 0 bases, with 6 bases lying between them. Written as DNA, the CDR3 is TGCAGTGCCGCGGACTCCTACGAGCAGTACTTC. Its translation is CSAADSYEQYF.

The V call is TRBV6-1, the J call TRBJ1-1; D perhaps matches TRBD1 (6 bases). Germline CDR1 and CDR2: MNHNS and SASEGT. Trimming removed 6 bases at V and 1 base at J, with 12 bases between. The CDR3 length is 14 residues. The CDR3 protein is CASRHLDRNTEAFF. DNA for the CDR3: TGTGCCAGCAGACATCTGGACAGGAACACTGAAGCTTTCTTT.

This clonotype was found a few times. The chain recombines TRBV10-3 with TRBJ2-6; unclear D gene. Germline lookup yields CDR1 ENHRY and CDR2 SYGVKD. Trimming pared 6 bases from V and 0 bases from J, leaving 3 bases between. This CDR3 is built from 13 residues. The CDR3 bases are TGTGCCATCAGGGACTCTGGGGCCAACGTCCTGACTTTC. It yields the protein CAIRDSGANVLTF.

This chain links TRBV6-1 with TRBJ2-3; 8 nucleotides line up with TRBD2. The V gene end was trimmed by 8 bases and the J gene end by 1 base; junction bases not matched to a gene: 8. CDR3 length: 15 amino acids. Germline V CDR1 and CDR2: MNHNS, SASEGT. The CDR3: CASGSGTRRTDTQYF. CDR3 bases: TGTGCCAGCGGATCCGGGACTAGACGCACAGATACGCAGTATTTT.

Only a few counts were recorded for this clonotype. In DNA form, the CDR3 reads TGTGCCAGCAGTTACTCTGGACTAGTCGGGGAGCTGTTTTTT. Its translation: CASSYSGLVGELFF. This chain links TRBV6-5 with TRBJ2-2; 7 bases are shared with TRBD2. The germline gives CDR1 MNHEY, CDR2 SVGAGI. The CDR3 is made up of 14 amino acids. After removal of 0 bases from V and 7 bases from J, the junction contained 2 bases not matched to a gene.

This clonotype was detected only a few times. The V call is TRBV28, the J call TRBJ2-7; 7 bases line up with TRBD2. Germline V gene sequence: CDR1 MDHEN, CDR2 SYDVKM. The CDR3 has 15 residues. Losses at the gene ends were 3 bases for V and 2 bases for J; bases not matched to a gene: 7. Written as DNA, the CDR3 is TGTGCCAGCAGTTTTATAGCGGGCGGAGCCTACGAGCAGTACTTC. The encoded protein is CASSFIAGGAYEQYF. Supplemented by reference TRBV28 and TRBJ2-7, the full variable domain reads DVKVTQSSRYLVKRTGEKVFLECVQDMDHENMFWYRQDPGLGLRLIYFSYDVKMKEKGDIPEGYSVSREKKERFSLILESASTNQTSMYLCASSFIAGGAYEQYFGPGTRLTVT.

This sequence joins TRBV28 and TRBJ1-5; unclear D gene. The V and J ends lost 5 bases and 7 bases respectively, with 12 bases between them. Germline-derived CDR1 and CDR2 are MDHEN and SYDVKM. This CDR3 contains 13 residues. CDR3 nucleotide sequence: TGTGCCAGCAGTCCCTCCCCTATGCAGCCCCAGCATTTT. Translation gives CASSPSPMQPQHF.

The chain has TRBV20-1 and TRBJ1-5; no definite D call. Germline V gene sequence: CDR1 DFQATT, CDR2 SNEGSKA (reference sequence). V lost 3 bases and J 0 bases, leaving 15 bases between the germline ends. The CDR3 is made up of 16 amino acids. CDR3 in amino acids: CSASGRQPYSNQPQHF. The CDR3 DNA is TGCAGTGCTAGTGGTCGGCAACCCTATAGCAATCAGCCCCAGCATTTT.

This chain uses TRBV28 with TRBJ2-5, with a possible D match to TRBD1 (5 bases). The CDR3 is 16 amino acids. The ends were cut back, 3 bases at V and 1 base at J, with 15 bases in the middle. The germline gives CDR1 MDHEN, CDR2 SYDVKM. The CDR3 loop is CASSFNSGLGQETQYF. The CDR3 DNA reads as TGTGCCAGCAGTTTTAACTCAGGGCTCGGCCAAGAGACCCAGTACTTC. Supplemented by reference TRBV28 and TRBJ2-5, the full variable domain reads DVKVTQSSRYLVKRTGEKVFLECVQDMDHENMFWYRQDPGLGLRLIYFSYDVKMKEKGDIPEGYSVSREKKERFSLILESASTNQTSMYLCASSFNSGLGQETQYFGPGTRLLVL.

The chain employs TRBV4-3 and TRBJ2-3; D remains ambiguous. Germline V gene lookup returns CDR1 LGHNA and CDR2 YSLEER. This CDR3 comprises 16 residues. Trimming removed 0 bases at V and 2 bases at J, with 12 bases between. The CDR3 region is CASSQDVKRSTDTQYF. For the CDR3, the DNA is TGCGCCAGCAGCCAAGATGTGAAGCGATCCACAGATACGCAGTATTTT.

This clonotype was picked up a small number of times. The V and J genes are TRBV20-1 and TRBJ1-5, with 8 bases matching TRBD1. Germline V CDR1 and CDR2: DFQATT, SNEGSKA (reference sequence). V lost 7 bases and J lost 6; bases outside the gene matches: 11. The CDR3 loop spans 14 amino acids. CDR3 residues: CSVGQGGAGQPQHF. The CDR3 bases are TGCAGTGTCGGACAGGGAGGCGCCGGTCAGCCCCAGCATTTT.

The rearrangement links TRBV28 to TRBJ2-2, with 9 positions matching TRBD1. The V and J ends lost 8 bases and 3 bases, in that order; junction bases with no gene match: 4. This CDR3 spans 14 amino acids. Germline assignment: CDR1 MDHEN and CDR2 SYDVKM. The CDR3 reads CASVWDRDTGELFF. CDR3 coding DNA: TGTGCCAGCGTTTGGGACAGGGACACCGGGGAGCTGTTTTTT.

This chain connects TRBV2 to TRBJ2-7; the D is unclear. Trimming removed 3 bases at V and 2 bases at J, with 2 bases between. The CDR3 runs 11 residues. Germline loops: CDR1 SNHLY, CDR2 FYNNEI. As DNA, the CDR3 is TGTGCCAGCAGTGAGACCTACGAGCAGTACTTC. Its protein product is CASSETYEQYF.

V is TRBV29-1 and J is TRBJ2-6; D is unclear. Germline V gene sequence: CDR1 SQVTM, CDR2 ANQGSEA. This CDR3 comprises 12 residues. V lost 5 bases to trimming and J lost 9 bases, with 11 bases between them. The CDR3 DNA follows: TGCAGCGTTTTCCTGAGAGGCAACGTCCTGACTTTC. It specifies CSVFLRGNVLTF.

This clonotype has a handful of counts. The chain recombines TRBV27 with TRBJ2-5, with 7 bases fitting TRBD2. Looked up from germline, CDR1 is MNHEY and CDR2 is SMNVEV (reference sequence). V dropped 0 bases and J dropped 5; count of bases not matched to a gene: 6. The CDR3 has 15 amino acids. CDR3 in DNA: TGTGCCAGCAGTTTATCGAGGCGGGAGTGGGAGACCCAGTACTTC. Protein sequence: CASSLSRREWETQYF.

To note about this clonotype: At one end the junction does not follow the germline gene, possibly because of a read error. This chain connects TRBV6-5 to TRBJ2-1; 8 nucleotides match TRBD1. Per the germline V gene, CDR1 is MNHEY and CDR2 is SVGAGI. The CDR3 runs to 13 residues. This CDR3 is CASSYSTGTGVAF. CDR3 bases: TGTGCCAGCAGTTACTCCACCGGGACAGGAGTGGCCTTC.

This clonotype was counted between two and nine times. The V call is TRBV20-1, the J call TRBJ2-4, with 8 positions matching TRBD2. Losses at the gene ends were 6 bases for V and 3 bases for J; bases not matched to a gene: 13. CDR1 and CDR2 from the germline V gene are DFQATT and SNEGSKA (reference sequence). The CDR3 runs 16 residues. This CDR3 reads CSARTSFNPSKNIQYF. The CDR3 bases are TGCAGTGCGAGGACTAGCTTTAACCCTAGCAAAAACATTCAGTACTTC.

The chain carries TRBV4-2 and TRBJ2-5; TRBD2 might be the D (5 bases). Between the trimmed V and J ends, which lost 1 base and 4 bases, there was a span of 7 bases. The germline V gene encodes CDR1 LGHNA and CDR2 YNFKEQ. The CDR3 loop spans 13 amino acids. CDR3 loop: CASSQARGETQYF. CDR3 DNA sequence: TGTGCCAGCAGCCAAGCCCGGGGAGAGACCCAGTACTTC.

In its sample, this clonotype was seen a few times. V and J are TRBV6-2 or TRBV6-3 and TRBJ1-1; the D is unclear. Germline-derived CDR1 and CDR2 are MNHEY and SVGEGT. V lost 2 bases to trimming and J lost 8 bases, with 12 bases between them. The CDR3 is made up of 13 amino acids. The CDR3 is CASSYLDRAEAFF. The CDR3 nucleotides read TGTGCCAGCAGTTACCTGGACCGGGCGGAAGCTTTCTTT.

The chain carries TRBV6-1 and TRBJ1-2; tentative D call: TRBD1 (5 bases). V dropped 7 bases and J dropped 5 bases, with 14 bases sitting between them. The length of the CDR3 is 13 residues. Per germline, CDR1 MNHNS and CDR2 SASEGT. CDR3 coding DNA: TGTGCCAGCATCCCCAGGGAGGGTTATGGCTACACCTTC. It codes for CASIPREGYGYTF.

This clonotype is a singleton in its sample. The gene calls are TRBV10-3 and TRBJ1-1; D gene uncertain. From germline, CDR1 is ENHRY and CDR2 SYGVKD. This CDR3 region has 13 residues. The germline V and J ends were trimmed by 5 bases and 2 bases, with 9 bases remaining between them. CDR3 sequence (DNA): TGTGCCATCAGTAGTCAGATTAACACTGAAGCTTTCTTT. It is translated as CAISSQINTEAFF.